This T cell receptor beta chain was identified during a study of immune heterogeneity within non-small cell lung tumors. Germline CDR1 is SEHNR and CDR2 is FQNEAQ (reference sequence). The ends were cut back, 5 bases at V and 10 bases at J, with 15 bases in the middle. This CDR3 has 13 amino acids. The table lists this clonotype with many counts. Each sample used approximately 570 ng of genomic DNA from bulk tumor tissue. Several spatially distant biopsies were obtained per primary tumor intraoperatively. Enrolled patients presented with newly diagnosed, previously untreated non-small cell lung cancer and underwent curative surgery. TCR beta CDR3 was amplified by multiplex PCR, first round around 10 cycles, 32 V and 13 J primers. TCRdb itself ran the multiplex PCR reads through MiXCR, one entry per CDR3 protein. The data hold 15,000 to 20,000 distinct CDR3 sequences, with less than 35% observed a single time.

Material for sequencing was lung tumor tissue. This TCR derives from a man aged 40-55 years with non-small cell lung cancer. The chain combines TRBV7-9 with TRBJ2-1; D is perhaps TRBD2 (6 bases). The CDR3: CASSAGLFGEQFF. The CDR3 DNA follows: TGTGCCAGCAGCGCGGGACTTTTCGGCGAGCAGTTCTTC.